This TCR beta chain was sequenced for a study of blood T cell repertoires in COVID-19 (dated by TCRdb to the early 2020s). The study in broad terms: The collaborator samples originated in the United States, Italy and Spain and spanned the acute and convalescent phases of COVID-19. Where HLA class I and class II types were available, the types were taken from metadata supplied by the sample provider, not from assay-based typing. A de-identified subject ID, COVID-19 status, age in years and sex were almost always included in the sample metadata. Deeply sampled blood TCRbeta repertoires from subjects exposed to, actively infected with, or recovered from COVID-19 were included in the dataset. The samples were drawn from two sources: the first 160 participants of the ongoing ImmuneRACE study, and over 1,000 subjects contributed by 6 global collaborators. The repertoires were made available in a free public database intended to serve as a resource for research on the immune response to SARS-CoV-2. The material from the prospective study consisted of cDNA or gDNA derived from T cells, B-cell-depleted T cells, or PBMCs. The paper's findings and limits, for the study overall: Clinical and demographic metadata were provided uncurated, with the amount varying by source and participant.

The collaborating institutions used their own protocols to collect whole blood in K2EDTA tubes. For TCRbeta analysis, collaborators shipped samples as frozen whole blood, isolated PBMCs, or DNA extracted from either of those sample types. TCRbeta CDR3 regions were amplified from genomic DNA by means of the immunoSEQ Assay, a bias-controlled multiplex PCR. Regarding the original processing steps: The number of nucleated cells in each sample was estimated from the amplification of reference gene primers within the assay. To quantify the absolute abundance of each unique TCRbeta CDR3 rearrangement, sequence reads were collapsed and filtered. Productive Simpson clonality was computed per sample as the square root of Simpson's diversity index over productive rearrangements. Sourced from immuneACCESS, this table was stored by TCRdb with only in-frame sequences that have V and J called. A share of the clones is absent; for the studies checked, an unresolved V gene accounts for under half, and the remainder has no known explanation. For V, J and clone size, that table is used; D and trimming come from the DNA. The sample yields 60,000 to 70,000 clones; roughly 84% were counted once. The ten most abundant clones make up around 9.5% of the sample.

About this clone itself: The specificity of this receptor is unknown. Per-nucleotide qualities are absent, and no much larger clonotype sits a single base away.

CDR1 is given as LNHNV and CDR2 as YYDKDF, both from the germline V gene (reference sequence). V is pared back by 4 bases and J by 2 bases, with 12 bases lying between the germline termini. CDR3 length: 14 amino acids, cysteine to phenylalanine. The only DNA kept is the CDR3, 42 bases in frame from the first base. Material: peripheral blood. The receptor was isolated from a man in his fifties or sixties with active COVID-19. The V gene is TRBV15 and the J gene is TRBJ2-7; matching of 6 bases hints at TRBD1 as the D gene. Here is the DNA: TGTGCCACCAGCACCTTGGACAGCCCCTACGAGCAGTACTTC. Its protein reads: CATSTLDSPYEQYF. Outside the CDR3, residues come from the reference TRBV15 and TRBJ2-7 proteins, so the full variable domain is: DAMVIQNPRYQVTQFGKPVTLSCSQTLNHNVMYWYQQKSSQAPKLLFHYYDKDFNNEADTPDNFQSRRPNTSFCFLDIRSPGLGDTAMYLCATSTLDSPYEQYFGPGTRLTVT.